This record covers a single T cell receptor beta chain. Generated by immunoSEQ multiplex PCR, the TCRdb table keeps only in-frame clones and is missing some. This sample yields roughly 56,000 clones, of which about 89% are seen a single time; about 0.49% belongs to the top ten. The germline gives CDR1 LNHNV, CDR2 YYDKDF (reference sequence). The CDR3 runs to 18 residues. After removal of 0 bases from V and 4 bases from J, the junction contained 10 bases not matched to a gene. This sample stems from a study of T cell changes during pregnancy in multiple sclerosis. The chain joins TRBV15 to TRBJ2-1; 9 positions match TRBD2. This clonotype was sampled from a female donor in good health, enrolled as a control in a pregnancy study. Specimen: CD4+ T cells from peripheral blood mononuclear cells, collected after pregnancy. This chain's CDR3 is CATSRDPRASGMYNEQFF. The CDR3, as DNA: TGTGCCACCAGCAGAGATCCTCGGGCTAGCGGGATGTACAATGAGCAGTTCTTC. Complete variable domain (other parts from reference TRBV15 and TRBJ2-1): DAMVIQNPRYQVTQFGKPVTLSCSQTLNHNVMYWYQQKSSQAPKLLFHYYDKDFNNEADTPDNFQSRRPNTSFCFLDIRSPGLGDTAMYLCATSRDPRASGMYNEQFFGPGTRLTVL.